A single sample is the source of the 18 T cell receptor beta chains below, sequenced in a study of graft-versus-host responses after intestinal transplantation. Their antigens remain unidentified. TCRdb keeps only in-frame clones here, not all; method: immunoSEQ multiplex PCR. The sample carries tens of thousands of clones, about 95% recorded once. The sample in question was unstimulated CD8+ T cells sorted from spleen or lymph node cells, obtained before transplant. The receptor source for this set is a human donor who was the organ donor for an intestinal transplant.

The rearrangement uses TRBV7-3 and TRBJ1-1; D possibly corresponds to TRBD1 (6 bases). Trimming took off 0 bases at V and 1 base at J, with 6 bases between the two ends. Germline-derived CDR1 and CDR2 are SGHTA and FQGTGA. This CDR3 has 14 amino acids. CDR3 bases: TGTGCCAGCAGCTTAACGGGACAGAACACTGAAGCTTTCTTT. Translating gives CASSLTGQNTEAFF.

The chain uses TRBV5-1 and TRBJ2-3; D not certain. This CDR3 spans 13 amino acids. Germline-derived CDR1 and CDR2 are SGHRS and YFSETQ. Trimming stripped 2 bases from V and 6 bases from J, with 10 bases between. The CDR3 sequence is CASSFLGPDTQYF. CDR3 bases: TGCGCCAGCAGCTTTTTAGGGCCGGATACGCAGTATTTT.

This clone was detected once. The CDR3 spells CARSRRTGFVTEAFF. CDR3 sequence (DNA): TGTGCCCGAAGCAGGAGGACAGGGTTTGTCACTGAAGCTTTCTTT. This chain links TRBV6-1 with TRBJ1-1; 8 nucleotides line up with TRBD1. Germline V CDR1 and CDR2: MNHNS, SASEGT. The CDR3 has 15 residues. V shed 11 bases and J 4 bases; nucleotides not matched to a gene: 15.

For the CDR3, the DNA is TGTGCCAGCAGTATAGGGACGGATCCCCGGGAGTACTTC. It encodes CASSIGTDPREYF. The genes are TRBV27 and TRBJ2-7; D possibly matches TRBD1 or TRBD2 (5 bases each). Trimming took off 5 bases at V and 11 bases at J, with 19 bases between the two ends. This CDR3 contains 13 residues. The germline V gene has CDR1 MNHEY and CDR2 SMNVEV (reference sequence).

This chain links TRBV19 with TRBJ1-4; a possible D gene is TRBD1 (6 bases). The CDR3 consists of 16 residues. Germline V CDR1 and CDR2: LNHDA, SQIVND (reference sequence). Trimming removed 0 bases at V and 5 bases at J, with 13 bases between. The CDR3 DNA reads as TGTGCCAGTAGTATAGATACAGCGGGACAAAATGAAAAACTGTTTTTT. Translated: CASSIDTAGQNEKLFF. The full variable domain, its missing parts supplied by reference TRBV19 and TRBJ1-4, is DGGITQSPKYLFRKEGQNVTLSCEQNLNHDAMYWYRQDPGQGLRLIYYSQIVNDFQKGDIAEGYSVSREKKESFPLTVTSAQKNPTAFYLCASSIDTAGQNEKLFFGSGTQLSVL.

The rearrangement uses TRBV11-3 and TRBJ2-7; possible D gene TRBD1, 5 bases. V was shortened by 1 base and J by 5 bases, with 9 bases between the two germline ends. Germline-derived CDR1 and CDR2 are SGHNT and YENEEA. This CDR3 region has 13 residues. In DNA form, the CDR3 reads TGTGCCAGCAGCTTAGCGTCAGGGCACGAGCAGTACTTC. It specifies CASSLASGHEQYF.

DNA for the CDR3: TGTGCCAGCAGGCGACAGGGGCAAGCCTACGAGCAGTACTTC. Translated: CASRRQGQAYEQYF. The chain employs TRBV6-1 and TRBJ2-7; the match to TRBD1 covers 8 bases. Germline CDR1 MNHNS, CDR2 SASEGT. The CDR3 contains 14 residues. The V and J ends lost 6 bases and 2 bases, in that order; junction bases with no gene match: 6.

This clone was seen just once. The J gene is TRBJ2-3, the V gene TRBV7-3; the D is unclear. V lost 4 bases to trimming and J lost 0 bases, with 11 bases between them. CDR3 length: 15 residues. CDR1 is SGHTA, CDR2 FQGTGA, per germline. This CDR3 is CASSSLAASTDTQYF. DNA of the CDR3: TGTGCCAGCAGCTCATTAGCTGCTAGCACAGATACGCAGTATTTT.

The chain links TRBV6-6 to TRBJ1-1, with 9 bases that match TRBD1. J lost 1 base, V lost 5 bases, and 8 bases had no gene match. There are 16 residues in the CDR3. Germline CDR1 and CDR2: MNHNY and SVGAGI (reference sequence). CDR3 loop: CASSPRRTGENTEAFF. In DNA, the CDR3 is TGTGCCAGCAGTCCCCGTAGGACAGGGGAGAACACTGAAGCTTTCTTT.

The V call is TRBV2, the J call TRBJ2-7, with D maybe TRBD2 (6 bases). Germline CDR1 and CDR2: SNHLY and FYNNEI. Trimming pared 3 bases from V and 2 bases from J, leaving 11 bases between. The CDR3 has 14 amino acids. In DNA, the CDR3 is TGTGCCAGCAGTGACGGGGACTTGCCCTACGAGCAGTACTTC. It translates to CASSDGDLPYEQYF.

This chain uses TRBV4-3 with TRBJ1-5; D may be TRBD1 (5 bases). This CDR3 region has 15 residues. Germline CDR1 and CDR2: LGHNA and YSLEER. Between the trimmed V and J ends, which lost 0 bases and 5 bases, there was a span of 11 bases. CDR3 sequence reads: CASSQDRRDHQPQHF. The CDR3 region has the DNA TGCGCCAGCAGCCAAGATCGGCGGGACCATCAGCCCCAGCATTTT.

The chain recombines TRBV5-6 with TRBJ1-5; 10 bases map to TRBD1. The germline gives CDR1 SGHDT, CDR2 YYEEEE. The CDR3 has 14 amino acids. V was clipped by 4 bases and J by 6 bases; unmatched bases: 4. CDR3 loop: CASSAGTGVQPQHF. CDR3 nucleotides: TGTGCCAGCAGCGCCGGGACAGGGGTTCAGCCCCAGCATTTT.

This chain links TRBV27 with TRBJ2-5; D is possibly TRBD2 (5 bases). Trimming removed 3 bases from V and 4 bases from J, with 12 bases in between. The CDR3 runs to 14 residues. CDR1 and CDR2 from the germline V gene are MNHEY and SMNVEV (reference sequence). The CDR3 region is CASSLTGLGETQYF. The CDR3 coding sequence is TGTGCCAGCAGTTTGACGGGGTTAGGAGAGACCCAGTACTTC.

The gene calls are TRBV7-2 and TRBJ2-5; 8 bases map to TRBD1. The V gene's germline CDR1 is SGHTA and CDR2 FQGNSA. The CDR3 length is 15 residues. V was pared by 5 bases and J by 3 bases, with 8 bases of the junction left unmatched. The CDR3 DNA reads TGTGCCAGCAGCACCGAGGGACAGGCGAAAGAGACCCAGTACTTC. Protein sequence: CASSTEGQAKETQYF. Drawing the rest from reference TRBV7-2 and TRBJ2-5, the complete variable domain is GAGVSQSPSNKVTEKGKDVELRCDPISGHTALYWYRQSLGQGLEFLIYFQGNSAPDKSGLPSDRFSAERTGGSVSTLTIQRTQQEDSAVYLCASSTEGQAKETQYFGPGTRLLVL.

The chain couples TRBV28 to TRBJ1-6; D possibly corresponds to TRBD1 (5 bases). CDR3 length: 15 amino acids. Trimming took off 3 bases at V and 10 bases at J, with 16 bases between the two ends. Germline assignment: CDR1 MDHEN and CDR2 SYDVKM. CDR3 in DNA: TGTGCCAGCAGTTTTTCGGCAGGGCTAAGGTCACCCCTCCACTTT. It is translated as CASSFSAGLRSPLHF.

This rearrangement joins TRBV5-5 to TRBJ2-7; 7 nucleotides agree with TRBD2. Germline values: CDR1 SGHKS, CDR2 YYEKEE (reference sequence). CDR3 length: 15 amino acids. Trimming took 3 bases from V and 7 from J; bases not matched to a gene: 13. The DNA of the CDR3 is TGTGCCAGCAGCTACACCGGGACCACAGCGGGAGAGCAGTACTTC. This codes for CASSYTGTTAGEQYF.

This rearrangement joins TRBV27 to TRBJ1-5; D may be TRBD1 (6 bases). CDR3 length: 13 amino acids. The ends were cut back, 7 bases at V and 5 bases at J, with 12 bases in the middle. Germline loops: CDR1 MNHEY, CDR2 SMNVEV (reference sequence). CDR3 sequence (DNA): TGTGCCAGCAAACCGAGGGGGGATCAGCCCCAGCATTTT. Protein sequence: CASKPRGDQPQHF.

The CDR3 sequence: CASSIMGQGNQPQHF. CDR3 coding DNA: TGTGCCAGCAGTATTATGGGGCAGGGGAATCAGCCCCAGCATTTT. The chain has TRBV6-5 and TRBJ1-5; D might be TRBD1 (6 bases). V was trimmed by 5 bases and J by 4 bases, leaving 15 bases between them. The CDR3 sequence is 15 residues long. Looked up from germline, CDR1 is MNHEY and CDR2 is SVGAGI.